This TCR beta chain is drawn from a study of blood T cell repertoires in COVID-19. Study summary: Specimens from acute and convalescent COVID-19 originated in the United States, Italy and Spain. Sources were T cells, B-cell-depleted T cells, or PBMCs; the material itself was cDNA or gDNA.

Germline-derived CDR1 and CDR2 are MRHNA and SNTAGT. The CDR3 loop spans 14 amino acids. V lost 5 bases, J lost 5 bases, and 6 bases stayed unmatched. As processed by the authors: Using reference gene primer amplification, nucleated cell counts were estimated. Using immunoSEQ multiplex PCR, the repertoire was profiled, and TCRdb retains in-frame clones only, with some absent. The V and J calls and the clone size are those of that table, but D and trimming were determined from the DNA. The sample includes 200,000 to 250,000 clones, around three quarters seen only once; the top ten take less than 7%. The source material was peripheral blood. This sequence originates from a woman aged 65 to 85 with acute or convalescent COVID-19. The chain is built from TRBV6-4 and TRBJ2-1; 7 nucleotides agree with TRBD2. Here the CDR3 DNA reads TGTGCCAGCAGTCGTAGCGGGCGCAACAATGAGCAGTTCTTC. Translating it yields CASSRSGRNNEQFF.